This T cell receptor (beta chain) was found in a study of blood T cells in healthy people across ages (dated by TCRdb to between 2015 and 2016). Regarding the complete study: In model experiments, template switching captured roughly one uniquely barcoded TCR beta cDNA molecule for every two T cells. To track age-related changes in TCR beta repertoire diversity, the study relied on deep sequencing normalized with unique cDNA molecular identifiers. Four age groups were formed from the donors: young (average approximately 16 years), middle-aged (around 37), aged (more than 55) and long-lived (around 82). To avoid experimental bias, donors of different ages were spread randomly across the sequencing lanes. For two donors (one aged 18 to 30 and one aged 80 or older), the study analyzed two additional independent replicas of 1 million unique cDNA reads from the same blood draw.

Trimmed from V: 6 bases; trimmed from J: 5 bases; junction bases lacking a gene match: 6. The CDR3 holds 15 amino acids from the cysteine to the phenylalanine. CDR3 DNA is the only sequence kept; it has 45 bases, read in frame from the first base. CDR1 and CDR2, looked up from the germline V gene (reference sequence), are MNHEY and SMNVEV. Only a few counts were recorded for this clonotype. Its antigen is currently not known. Nothing much larger sits one base from this clone, and base qualities are not available. Results and caveats for the whole study, not just this receptor: Bulk unsorted PBMC profiling prevented conclusive comparison of naive and antigen-experienced compartments. Observed TCR beta diversity per million T cells fell roughly linearly with age, and a significant reduction was already apparent by age approximately 40. Estimates of total diversity based on one million sequenced T cells were regarded as lower bounds and as underestimates. Observed TCR beta diversity correlated strongly with the percentage of naive T cells measured by flow cytometry. The CMV infection status of donors was not known, potentially confounding age-related changes in expanded clonotypes. Compared with the aged group, the long-lived group had more naive CD4+ T cells, fewer expanded clones and increased TCR diversity, a pattern suggesting age selection.

The 35 to 40 donors, aged about 6 to 100 years, were systemically healthy Caucasian individuals from Russia. About 10 milliliters of peripheral blood were drawn from each donor into EDTA-treated Vacutainer tubes. Ficoll-Paque density-gradient centrifugation was used to isolate PBMCs, with at least 6 million per sample. Total RNA was extracted from PBMCs with Trizol reagent, with at least 5 micrograms obtained per sample. The percentages of naive CD45RAhigh/CD27high T cells were determined by flow cytometry on a PBMC aliquot from every donor. Library generation was performed with 5' RACE. Sequenced using an Illumina HiSeq 2500. A second PCR of about 6 to 12 cycles was run with a J-beta primer mix and a sample-barcoded 5' primer. Each TCR beta cDNA molecule received a unique molecular identifier from a template-switch 5' adaptor carrying 12 random nucleotides. Each sample yielded at least 2.5 million CDR3-containing paired-end reads. All of the RNA was converted into first-strand cDNA using the Mint cDNA synthesis kit, with a TRBC-specific oligonucleotide serving as the primer. Following uracil-DNA glycosylase treatment, a first 18-cycle PCR with universal primers M1SS and BC2_uni_R was performed on all cDNA. In the source study's methods: For normalization, 1 million high-quality reads were randomly selected from each sample, with every read carrying a distinct molecular identifier. Instead of being binned into consensus sequences, reads with shared molecular identifiers were discarded. MiTCR, set to a Q25 quality threshold and the strictest error-elimination algorithm, was used for CDR3 identification, clonotype clustering and error correction. A nonparametric unseen species model with Euler transformation was used to estimate a lower bound on total TCR beta diversity. TCRdb reanalyzed the raw reads on its own, using fastp at Q25 for trimming and MiXCR for clone calling, and kept in-frame beta chains. Every CDR3 protein is listed once, alongside the most common genes and DNA of its rows. TCRdb, rather than the study authors, made the V and J calls. The sample table contains about 1.6 million distinct CDR3 sequences; only one count was recorded for about 31% of them. About 10% of the sample rests with the top ten.

The chain couples TRBV27 to TRBJ2-5, and TRBD2 aligns with 13 junction nucleotides. Sequencing was carried out using blood. This TCR was sampled from a woman aged 30 to 39 in good health. The CDR3 region: CASRQLAGGLETQYF. The bases read TGTGCCAGCAGACAACTAGCGGGGGGGTTGGAGACCCAGTACTTC.